Below are 23 T cell receptor beta chains sequenced from a single sample in a study of blood T cells in healthy people across ages (dated by TCRdb to the mid-2010s). The library relied on 5' RACE. The data were produced on an Illumina HiSeq 2500. A second roughly 7 to 12 cycle PCR used a sample-barcoded 5' primer and a J-beta primer mix. The raw public data were reprocessed by TCRdb itself: fastp quality trimming at Q25, MiXCR clonotype calling, in-frame beta chains only. Merged by CDR3 protein, the rows form single entries marked with the most common genes and DNA. The sample table contains about 900,000 distinct CDR3 sequences; only one count was recorded for about 62% of them. 28% of the sample goes to the ten largest clones. Sequenced sample: blood. These receptors all come from a man under 40 in good health.

V gene TRBV7-2 combines with J gene TRBJ2-5, with 8 bases aligning to TRBD1. The CDR3 is made up of 15 amino acids. The germline V gene has CDR1 SGHTA and CDR2 FQGNSA. J gave up 11 bases and V 2 bases, and 13 bases lay outside the gene matches. The CDR3, as DNA: TGTGCCAGCAGCTTACAACAGGGGGTCCACAATGAGCAGTACTTC. Protein sequence: CASSLQQGVHNEQYF.

The V and J genes are TRBV2 and TRBJ2-5; D is uncertain. Germline V gene data show CDR1 as SNHLY and CDR2 as FYNNEI. There are 15 residues in the CDR3. V gave up 4 bases and J gave up 5 bases, with 17 bases separating them. CDR3 in amino acids: CASSARPLPVETQYF. The CDR3, as DNA: TGTGCCAGCAGTGCCAGGCCCCTTCCCGTGGAGACCCAGTACTTC.

V and J are TRBV5-6 and TRBJ1-2; D ambiguous. The V gene lost 4 bases and the J gene lost 1 base, with 8 bases spanning the gap. The germline CDR1 and CDR2 sequences are SGHDT and YYEEEE. The length of the CDR3 is 13 residues. CDR3 nucleotide sequence: TGTGCCAGCAGCGATAGGTTTAACTATGGCTACACCTTC. It codes for CASSDRFNYGYTF.

This clonotype came up a few times. The chain employs TRBV4-2 and TRBJ2-1; 8 bases match TRBD2. Germline V lookup: CDR1 LGHNA, CDR2 YNFKEQ. CDR3 length: 13 residues. With V trimmed by 5 bases and J by 9 bases, 6 bases remained unmatched. CDR3 in DNA: TGTGCCAGCAGCGCGGGACTAGAGGTTGAGCAGTTCTTC. Its protein product is CASSAGLEVEQFF.

The V call is TRBV7-3, the J call TRBJ2-7, with D perhaps TRBD1 or TRBD2 (5 bases each). CDR3 length equals 14 residues. V lost 5 bases, J lost 5 bases, and 16 bases lay in between. Germline V lookup: CDR1 SGHTA, CDR2 FQGTGA. CDR3 sequence (DNA): TGTGCCAGCAGCCCGGCAGGTAGGGACCACGAGCAGTACTTC. Its protein product is CASSPAGRDHEQYF.

The chain couples TRBV29-1 to TRBJ2-3; 8 positions match TRBD1. Per germline, CDR1 SQVTM and CDR2 ANQGSEA. The V and J ends lost 4 bases and 2 bases, in that order; junction bases with no gene match: 8. The CDR3 has 15 residues. CDR3 sequence reads: CSVGRAGQVTDTQYF. In nucleotides, the CDR3 is TGCAGCGTTGGACGTGCGGGACAGGTCACAGATACGCAGTATTTT.

In this sample, this clonotype turned up a few times. This chain uses TRBV29-1 with TRBJ2-1; D may be TRBD2 (5 bases). V lost 3 bases and J lost 7, with 10 bases in between. Germline V CDR1 and CDR2: SQVTM, ANQGSEA. This CDR3 has 12 amino acids. In DNA form, the CDR3 reads TGCAGCGTTGAGGCCGGGGAAAATGAGCAGTTCTTC. Its protein product is CSVEAGENEQFF.

The chain uses TRBV6-1 and TRBJ2-7, with D possibly called TRBD1 or TRBD2 (5 bases each). V was cut by 4 bases and J by 7 bases, with 17 bases left in between. The CDR3 covers 14 residues. CDR1 is MNHNS and CDR2 is SASEGT in the germline V gene. Here the CDR3 reads CASSAQGDWDEQYF. CDR3 DNA: TGTGCCAGCAGTGCCCAGGGAGACTGGGATGAGCAGTACTTC.

This chain joins TRBV5-1 and TRBJ2-2; D remains unclear. Germline assignment: CDR1 SGHRS and CDR2 YFSETQ. Trimming pared 0 bases from V and 2 bases from J, leaving 8 bases between. The CDR3 extends over 15 amino acids. CDR3 protein: CASSLGPPNTGELFF. In nucleotides, the CDR3 is TGCGCCAGCAGCTTGGGACCTCCTAACACCGGGGAGCTGTTTTTT.

This chain links TRBV7-3 with TRBJ2-5; D is possibly TRBD2 (7 bases). The end of the DNA is better explained by TRBJ2-7, so the J call may be wrong. Germline CDR1 SGHTA, CDR2 FQGTGA. The CDR3 has 13 residues. Written as DNA, the CDR3 is TGTGCCAGCAGCTTTGGGGGGGGCGACGAGCAGTACTTC. Protein: CASSFGGGDEQYF.

V gene TRBV29-1 combines with J gene TRBJ1-1, with a weak D call TRBD1 (6 bases). Germline loops: CDR1 SQVTM, CDR2 ANQGSEA. Trimming pared 6 bases from V and 4 bases from J, leaving 12 bases between. CDR3 length equals 12 residues. The CDR3 DNA follows: TGCAGCGTCAGGGGTTATGGCACTGAAGCTTTCTTT. Residues: CSVRGYGTEAFF.

The V call is TRBV4-3, the J call TRBJ2-6; 9 nucleotides agree with TRBD2. CDR3 length: 18 residues. Germline V gene lookup returns CDR1 LGHNA and CDR2 YSLEER. J lost 4 bases, V lost 0 bases, and 7 bases had no gene match. The CDR3 here is CASSQDLGGGDGANVLTF. In DNA, the CDR3 is TGCGCCAGCAGCCAAGATCTTGGCGGGGGGGACGGGGCCAACGTCCTGACTTTC.

The V call is TRBV7-8, the J call TRBJ2-2; a possible D gene is TRBD2 (5 bases). The germline V gene has CDR1 SGHVS and CDR2 FQNEAQ. CDR3 length: 17 amino acids. The V end lost 2 bases, the J end lost 0 bases, and 13 bases lay between the germline ends. CDR3 loop: CASSLRGQHSNTGELFF. The CDR3 coding sequence is TGTGCCAGCAGCTTACGCGGGCAGCACTCGAACACCGGGGAGCTGTTTTTT.

This rearrangement joins TRBV6-2 or TRBV6-3 to TRBJ1-1, with D uncertain. Trimming pared 0 bases from V and 1 base from J, leaving 12 bases between. Germline CDR1 MNHEY, CDR2 SVGEGT. The length of the CDR3 is 16 residues. As DNA, the CDR3 is TGTGCCAGCAGTTACTCCTACGGGGAAAAGAACACTGAAGCTTTCTTT. It yields the protein CASSYSYGEKNTEAFF.

This chain joins TRBV10-3 and TRBJ1-4; 7 bases match TRBD1. The CDR3 consists of 14 residues. The J segment lost 4 bases and the V segment lost 2 bases, leaving 1 base of the junction unmatched. CDR1 is ENHRY, CDR2 SYGVKD, per germline. In DNA, the CDR3 is TGTGCCATCAGTGAGGGACAGGATAATGAAAAACTGTTTTTT. Translation gives CAISEGQDNEKLFF.

This clonotype was recorded a few times. This chain connects TRBV27 to TRBJ1-5; TRBD1 matches 7 bases. V lost 0 bases and J lost 7; bases outside the gene matches: 12. Germline CDR1 is MNHEY and CDR2 is SMNVEV (reference sequence). The CDR3 is made up of 17 amino acids. The CDR3 spells CASSLSPPPGRGQPQHF. CDR3 nucleotides: TGTGCCAGCAGTTTATCTCCACCGCCGGGCAGGGGGCAGCCCCAGCATTTT.

V usage is TRBV6-6 and J usage is TRBJ2-4, with unresolved D. The J call may be mistaken, given a closer DNA end match to TRBJ2-7. This CDR3 region has 15 residues. Germline CDR1 reads MNHNY; CDR2 reads SVGAGI (reference sequence). DNA of the CDR3: TGTGCCAGCAGTTACTCGCTTTCACCTACCTACGAGCAGTACTTC. Translated, it gives CASSYSLSPTYEQYF.

In this sample, this clonotype turned up many times. This chain joins TRBV6-2 or TRBV6-3 and TRBJ2-5; D is unresolved. Germline V lookup: CDR1 MNHEY, CDR2 SVGEGT. The CDR3 has 11 amino acids. Trimming removed 2 bases from V and 2 bases from J, with 0 bases in between. The CDR3 sequence is CASSYQETQYF. CDR3 DNA sequence: TGTGCCAGCAGTTACCAAGAGACCCAGTACTTC.

V is TRBV7-8 and J is TRBJ2-3; 8 bases are shared with TRBD1. The CDR3 is made up of 15 amino acids. Per the germline V gene, CDR1 is SGHVS and CDR2 is FQNEAQ. V trimming: 0 bases; J trimming: 4 bases; junction bases outside the gene matches: 3. CDR3 loop: CASSLAGTGPDTQYF. CDR3 in DNA: TGTGCCAGCAGCTTAGCCGGGACAGGACCAGATACGCAGTATTTT.

This chain uses TRBV28 with TRBJ2-4; 7 nucleotides line up with TRBD1. There are 15 residues in the CDR3. J gave up 7 bases and V 3 bases, and 9 bases lay outside the gene matches. CDR1 MDHEN and CDR2 SYDVKM come from the germline V gene. The DNA for the CDR3 is TGTGCCAGCAGTTTCAGCCGGGGCAGGGGGAACATTCAGTACTTC. Translation gives CASSFSRGRGNIQYF.

This sequence joins TRBV29-1 and TRBJ2-1; tentative D call: TRBD2 (5 bases). V lost 1 base and J 2 bases, leaving 21 bases between the germline ends. Per germline, CDR1 SQVTM and CDR2 ANQGSEA. This CDR3 contains 18 residues. In nucleotides, the CDR3 is TGCAGCGTTGAAGGGGTAGCGACGACCTTTAGCCCCTACAATGAGCAGTTCTTC. Its translation is CSVEGVATTFSPYNEQFF.

V and J are TRBV2 and TRBJ1-6, with D perhaps matching TRBD1 (5 bases). Germline CDR1 is SNHLY and CDR2 is FYNNEI. The CDR3 covers 15 residues. Trimming removed 10 bases at V and 2 bases at J, with 15 bases between. The CDR3 DNA follows: TGTGCCACCTTTAGGGGATCCCCCTATAATTCACCCCTCCACTTT. Translation gives CATFRGSPYNSPLHF.

The gene calls are TRBV28 and TRBJ1-5, with unresolved D. The V and J ends lost 2 bases and 0 bases respectively, with 8 bases between them. Germline CDR1 is MDHEN and CDR2 is SYDVKM. The CDR3 covers 15 residues. The CDR3 loop is CASSLRRSSNQPQHF. In DNA, the CDR3 is TGTGCCAGCAGTTTAAGGAGAAGTAGCAATCAGCCCCAGCATTTT.